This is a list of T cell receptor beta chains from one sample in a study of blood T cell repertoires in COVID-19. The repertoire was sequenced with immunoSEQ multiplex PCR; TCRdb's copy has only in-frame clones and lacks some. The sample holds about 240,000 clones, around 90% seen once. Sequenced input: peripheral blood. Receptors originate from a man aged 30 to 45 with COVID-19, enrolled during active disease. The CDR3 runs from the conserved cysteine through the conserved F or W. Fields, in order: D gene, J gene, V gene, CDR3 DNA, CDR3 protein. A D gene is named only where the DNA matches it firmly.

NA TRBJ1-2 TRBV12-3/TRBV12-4 TGTGCCAGCAGTTCGGGAGCTAACTATGGCTACACCTTC CASSSGANYGYTF
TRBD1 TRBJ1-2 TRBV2 TGTGCCAGCAGGGGACAGGTCGGCTACACCTTC CASRGQVGYTF
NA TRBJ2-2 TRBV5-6 TGTGCCAGCAGCTTTTCGGGGGAGCTGTTTTTT CASSFSGELFF
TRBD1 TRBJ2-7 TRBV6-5 TGTGCCACAACTCGGACAGGGTCACTCTCCTACGAGCAGTACTTC CATTRTGSLSYEQYF
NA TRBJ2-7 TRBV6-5 TGTGCCAGCAGAAAAGGGGCAGGGCCCTACGAGCAGTACTTC CASRKGAGPYEQYF
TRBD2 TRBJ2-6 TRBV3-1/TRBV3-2 TGTGCCAGCAGCCGCCCCGCGGGGGGCCCGAGCTCTGGGGCCAACGTCCTGACTTTC CASSRPAGGPSSGANVLTF
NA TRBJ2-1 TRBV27 TGTGCCAGCAGTTTCCTAGGCAATGAGCAGTTCTTC CASSFLGNEQFF
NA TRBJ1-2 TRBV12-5 TGTGCTAGTGGTTTGGAAGGGGCGCGCGGCTACACCTTC CASGLEGARGYTF
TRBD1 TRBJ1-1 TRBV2 TGTGCCAGCACCTCAGGGGGCTCTGGGGTGAACACTGAAGCTTTCTTT CASTSGGSGVNTEAFF
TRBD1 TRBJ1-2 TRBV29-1 TGCAGCGTTCGGGACAGTATAATCTCAGCTAACTATGGCTACACCTTC CSVRDSIISANYGYTF
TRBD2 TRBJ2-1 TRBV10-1 TGCGCCAGCAGTGCTGGACTAGCGGGGATAGATGAGCAGTTCTTC CASSAGLAGIDEQFF
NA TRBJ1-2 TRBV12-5 TGTGCTAGTGGCTCATCTATGGGCTACACCTTC CASGSSMGYTF